A single sample gave rise to the 8 T cell receptor beta chains below, sequenced in a study of T cell responses to AZD1222 COVID-19 vaccine. The assay was immunoSEQ multiplex PCR, and TCRdb's table has in-frame clones only and misses some. The sample consists of roughly 77,000 clones, about 91% of them appearing once. Specimen: peripheral blood, collected on day 0 of MenACWY control vaccination. The receptor source for this set is an adult in good health.

This clone came up once. DNA for the CDR3: TGTGCCAGCAGCTTTATGACTAGCGGGACCGGGGAGCTGTTTTTT. It specifies CASSFMTSGTGELFF. This sequence joins TRBV7-2 and TRBJ2-2; 10 bases map to TRBD2. The CDR3 totals 15 residues. Looked up from germline, CDR1 is SGHTA and CDR2 is FQGNSA. J gave up 5 bases and V 3 bases, and 3 bases lay outside the gene matches. The full variable domain, with the rest looked up from reference TRBV7-2 and TRBJ2-2, is GAGVSQSPSNKVTEKGKDVELRCDPISGHTALYWYRQSLGQGLEFLIYFQGNSAPDKSGLPSDRFSAERTGGSVSTLTIQRTQQEDSAVYLCASSFMTSGTGELFFGEGSRLTVL.

V is TRBV2 and J is TRBJ2-4, with 7 bases lining up with TRBD2. CDR1 is SNHLY, CDR2 FYNNEI, per germline. CDR3 length: 16 residues. After removal of 7 bases from V and 0 bases from J, the junction contained 9 bases not matched to a gene. CDR3 nucleotides: TGTGCCAGCATTCAAAGCGGGACCCTAGCCAAAAACATTCAGTACTTC. Protein sequence: CASIQSGTLAKNIQYF.

This rearrangement joins TRBV21-1 to TRBJ2-7; the table's TRBD2 call for D was not verified on the DNA. TRBV21-1 is listed as a pseudogene. The CDR3 spans 18 residues. The CDR3 sequence: CASIYPGTSGVPTNEQYF. For the CDR3, the DNA is TGTGCCAGCATCTACCCCGGGACTAGCGGCGTACCGACAAACGAGCAGTACTTC.

The chain employs TRBV9 and TRBJ2-2, with 9 positions matching TRBD1. V shed 0 bases, J shed 1 base, and the junction held 10 bases outside the gene matches. CDR3 length equals 19 residues. In germline, CDR1 is SGDLS, CDR2 YYNGEE. CDR3 protein: CASSVAQQQGALNTGELFF. In DNA, the CDR3 is TGTGCCAGCAGCGTAGCCCAACAACAGGGGGCTCTGAACACCGGGGAGCTGTTTTTT.

The J gene is TRBJ1-2, the V gene TRBV6-6; 10 bases map to TRBD1. CDR1 MNHNY and CDR2 SVGAGI come from the germline V gene (reference sequence). The junction had 3 bases not matched to a gene; V was cut back by 2 bases and J by 3 bases. There are 15 residues in the CDR3. The CDR3 here is CASSYGDRGDYGYTF. The CDR3 nucleotides read TGTGCCAGCAGTTACGGGGACAGGGGAGACTATGGCTACACCTTC.

The chain uses TRBV2 and TRBJ1-5, with D possibly being TRBD1 (5 bases). The CDR3 is 13 residues long. CDR1 is SNHLY, CDR2 FYNNEI, per germline. Trimming shortened V by 0 bases and J by 12 bases, and 12 bases separated the two germline ends. CDR3 amino acids: CASSEAPGTRQHF. CDR3 nucleotides: TGTGCCAGCAGTGAAGCGCCCGGGACTCGCCAGCATTTT.

The chain combines TRBV24-1 with TRBJ1-5; 11 bases align to TRBD1. Germline CDR1 reads KGHDR; CDR2 reads SFDVKD. CDR3 length equals 16 residues. V shed 5 bases and J 6 bases; nucleotides not matched to a gene: 8. CDR3 in DNA: TGTGCCACCAGTGCCTCCGGGGGGACAGGGGGTCAGCCCCAGCATTTT. Residues: CATSASGGTGGQPQHF.

The V and J genes are TRBV27 and TRBJ2-1; D is possibly TRBD1 (5 bases). This CDR3 spans 13 amino acids. V was trimmed by 6 bases and J by 3 bases, leaving 9 bases between them. CDR1 MNHEY and CDR2 SMNVEV come from the germline V gene (reference sequence). The CDR3 DNA is TGTGCCAGCAGGTTGACAGACTACAATGAGCAGTTCTTC. It is translated as CASRLTDYNEQFF.